This TCR beta chain was found in a study of blood T cell repertoires in COVID-19. Methods used by the authors: Estimated nucleated cell counts came from reference gene primer amplification. Profiling relied on immunoSEQ multiplex PCR, and the TCRdb table lists in-frame clones only, not all of them. The V and J calls and the clone size are those of that table, but D and trimming were determined from the DNA. The sample shows some 200,000 clones, about 80% of them seen only once. Germline assignment: CDR1 SNHLY and CDR2 FYNNEI. This CDR3 has 15 amino acids. After removal of 3 bases from V and 1 base from J, the junction contained 3 bases not matched to a gene. Participants were aged roughly 18 to 89 years from roughly 26 US areas. Cohorts were based on clinical histories the participants reported. A case of COVID-19 had been met by exposed participants within 2 weeks before study entry.

The chain carries TRBV2 and TRBJ2-3, with TRBD2 matching over 8 bases. The sample taken for sequencing was PBMCs or T cells enriched from blood (not recorded which). The sequence was collected from a woman in her forties or fifties who had been exposed to COVID-19. The CDR3 nucleotides are TGTGCCAGCAGTGACTCGGGGGGGCGCACAGATACGCAGTATTTT. This codes for CASSDSGGRTDTQYF.